This is a list of T cell receptor beta chains from one sample in a study of T cells after yellow fever vaccination. TCRdb itself ran the 5' RACE reads through MiXCR, one entry per CDR3 protein. The sample consists of hundreds of thousands of distinct CDR3 sequences, roughly a sixth of them appearing once. The sequences come from PBMCs, collected before the yellow fever booster vaccination. The source is a man in his late teens or twenties who received the YFV17D yellow fever vaccine. The CDR3 runs from the conserved cysteine through the conserved F or W. D genes are given only for firm matches. Clone size is given for some rows only: seen once, a few or many times, or a class if the clone is expanded.

CDR3aa,CDR3nt,d_gene,j_gene,v_gene,len,abundance
CSAGRSQETQYF,TGCAGTGCTGGACGGTCACAAGAGACCCAGTACTTC,NA,TRBJ2-5,TRBV20-1,12,few
CASGLFLTEAFF,TGTGCTAGTGGTTTGTTCCTCACTGAAGCTTTCTTT,NA,TRBJ1-1,TRBV12-5,12,NA
CASGLGQGIPDTQYF,TGTGCTAGTGGTTTGGGACAGGGTATTCCAGATACGCAGTATTTT,TRBD1,TRBJ2-3,TRBV12-5,15,once
CASSQVVGGTYNEQFF,TGTGCCAGCAGCCAGGTGGTTGGGGGGACCTACAATGAGCAGTTCTTC,NA,TRBJ2-1,TRBV7-3,16,NA
CASSAQGRGGDNEQFF,TGTGCCAGCAGTGCCCAGGGGCGGGGGGGCGACAATGAGCAGTTCTTC,TRBD2,TRBJ2-1,TRBV6-6,16,few
CATSLGAQPQHF,TGTGCCACCAGTTTGGGAGCTCAGCCCCAGCATTTT,NA,TRBJ1-5,TRBV24-1,12,few
CASASPSDTQYF,TGTGCCAGCGCCTCCCCTAGCGATACGCAGTATTTT,NA,TRBJ2-3,TRBV9,12,many
CASSLGETEQYF,TGTGCCAGCAGCCTCGGGGAGACCGAGCAGTACTTC,NA,TRBJ2-7,TRBV7-3,12,few
CASSVVGGAFTDTQYF,TGTGCCAGCAGCGTCGTTGGAGGGGCCTTCACAGATACGCAGTATTTT,NA,TRBJ2-3,TRBV6-5,16,NA
CASSFLGQVSGGNTEAFF,TGCGCCAGCAGCTTCCTGGGACAGGTCTCGGGGGGGAACACTGAAGCTTTCTTT,TRBD1,TRBJ1-1,TRBV5-1,18,few
CASSLEGRVRTDTQYF,TGCGCCAGCAGCTTGGAGGGACGGGTCCGCACAGATACGCAGTATTTT,NA,TRBJ2-3,TRBV5-1,16,NA
CASSPPGGRSETQYF,TGTGCTAGCAGCCCCCCGGGAGGGCGTTCGGAGACCCAGTACTTC,TRBD2,TRBJ2-5,TRBV7-7,15,few
CASIGFRTDTQYF,TGTGCCAGCATTGGCTTTCGCACAGATACGCAGTATTTT,NA,TRBJ2-3,TRBV9,13,NA
CASSYASGLAGGAAGELFF,TGTGCCAGCAGTTACGCGTCGGGACTAGCGGGGGGTGCTGCCGGGGAGCTGTTTTTT,TRBD2,TRBJ2-2,TRBV6-5,19,NA
CAISEGQGSSPLHF,TGTGCCATCAGTGAGGGACAGGGGTCTTCACCCCTCCACTTT,TRBD1,TRBJ1-6,TRBV10-3,14,NA
CATSSRQGGNEQFF,TGTGCCACCAGCAGTAGACAGGGAGGCAATGAGCAGTTCTTC,NA,TRBJ2-1,TRBV15,14,few
CASSWEGRGSTDTQYF,TGTGCCAGCAGCTGGGAGGGGCGGGGAAGCACAGATACGCAGTATTTT,TRBD2,TRBJ2-3,TRBV7-2,16,NA
CASSQNFLRRGGHEQFF,TGTGCCAGCAGCCAAAATTTCTTGAGGCGGGGGGGTCATGAGCAGTTCTTC,TRBD2,TRBJ2-1,TRBV7-6,17,many
CASSVGGRAGTDTQYF,TGTGCCAGCAGCGTAGGGGGCCGGGCCGGCACAGATACGCAGTATTTT,NA,TRBJ2-3,TRBV9,16,few
CASSQEPGSYEQYF,TGCGCCAGCAGCCAAGAGCCGGGCTCCTACGAGCAGTACTTC,NA,TRBJ2-7,TRBV4-3,14,many
CASSVERRDTQYF,TGCGCCAGCAGCGTAGAACGGAGAGATACGCAGTATTTT,NA,TRBJ2-3,TRBV5-1,13,NA
CASSLYRGMNTEAFF,TGTGCCAGCAGCTTATACAGGGGAATGAACACTGAAGCTTTCTTT,TRBD1,TRBJ1-1,TRBV7-2,15,NA
CASSWGLETDTQYF,TGCGCCAGCAGCTGGGGACTGGAAACAGATACGCAGTATTTT,NA,TRBJ2-3,TRBV5-1,14,NA
CASSFEQGAGDTQYF,TGCGCCAGCAGCTTCGAACAGGGGGCAGGCGATACGCAGTATTTT,TRBD1,TRBJ2-3,TRBV5-1,15,few
CSASVSGPYNEQFF,TGCAGTGCTAGCGTCTCGGGGCCCTACAATGAGCAGTTCTTC,NA,TRBJ2-1,TRBV20-1,14,NA
CASSSLQLGGNTIYF,TGTGCCAGCAGCTCACTCCAATTGGGAGGAAACACCATATATTTT,NA,TRBJ1-3,TRBV7-9,15,NA
CASSRRWGATDTQYF,TGTGCCAGCAGCCGGAGATGGGGGGCTACAGATACGCAGTATTTT,NA,TRBJ2-3,TRBV3-1,15,NA
CASRRKAGGGTDTQYF,TGTGCCAGCAGGCGAAAAGCGGGGGGAGGAACAGATACGCAGTATTTT,TRBD2,TRBJ2-3,TRBV27,16,few
CASRGEPDTQYF,TGTGCCTCACGGGGGGAGCCAGATACGCAGTATTTT,TRBD2,TRBJ2-3,TRBV10-3,12,NA
CASSGRGVIYEQYF,TGTGCCAGCAGTGGGCGGGGGGTTATCTACGAGCAGTACTTC,TRBD2,TRBJ2-7,TRBV6-1,14,NA
CASSLGGPQETQYF,TGTGCCAGCAGCTTAGGCGGGCCCCAAGAGACCCAGTACTTC,NA,TRBJ2-5,TRBV7-3,14,NA
CASSQGPKRGYTF,TGTGCCAGCAGTCAGGGCCCTAAGAGGGGCTACACCTTC,NA,TRBJ1-2,TRBV12-3/TRBV12-4,13,few
CASRKWGVTDTQYF,TGTGCCAGCAGGAAATGGGGGGTAACAGATACGCAGTATTTT,NA,TRBJ2-3,TRBV27,14,NA
CAWTGGRPTPSNYGYTF,TGTGCCTGGACAGGTGGACGGCCTACACCTTCTAACTATGGCTACACCTTC,NA,TRBJ1-2,TRBV30,17,few